This T cell receptor (beta chain) derives from a study of cytomegalovirus exposure and HLA in healthy donors. General study results and limits: There were fewer than 200 TCR beta chains listed as cytomegalovirus-associated.

Germline assignment: CDR1 SGHAT and CDR2 FQNNGV. This CDR3 is 15 amino acids long. V was pared by 4 bases and J by 1 base, with 6 bases of the junction left unmatched. The table lists this clone with a few counts. The antigen remains unidentified. Sequencing was performed with immunoSEQ multiplex PCR; in TCRdb, only in-frame clones are kept and a portion is missing. The data contain around 130,000 clones, about 84% of them singletons. Source material: PBMCs. The source is a woman in her 30s in good health and CMV-seronegative. V gene TRBV11-2 combines with J gene TRBJ1-1, with 7 positions matching TRBD1. The CDR3 sequence: CASSYMGTENTEAFF. Here the CDR3 DNA reads TGTGCCAGCAGCTATATGGGGACAGAGAACACTGAAGCTTTCTTT.